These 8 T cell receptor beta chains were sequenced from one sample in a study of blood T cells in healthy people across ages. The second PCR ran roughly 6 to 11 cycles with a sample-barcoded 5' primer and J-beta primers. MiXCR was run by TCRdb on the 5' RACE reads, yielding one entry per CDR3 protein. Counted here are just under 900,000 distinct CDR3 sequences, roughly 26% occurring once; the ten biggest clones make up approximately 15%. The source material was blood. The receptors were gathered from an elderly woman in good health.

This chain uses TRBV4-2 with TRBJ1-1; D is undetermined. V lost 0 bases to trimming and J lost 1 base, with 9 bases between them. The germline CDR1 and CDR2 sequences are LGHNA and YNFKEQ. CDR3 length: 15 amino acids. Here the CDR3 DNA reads TGTGCCAGCAGCCAAGATCGGAGAGGGAACACTGAAGCTTTCTTT. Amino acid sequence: CASSQDRRGNTEAFF.

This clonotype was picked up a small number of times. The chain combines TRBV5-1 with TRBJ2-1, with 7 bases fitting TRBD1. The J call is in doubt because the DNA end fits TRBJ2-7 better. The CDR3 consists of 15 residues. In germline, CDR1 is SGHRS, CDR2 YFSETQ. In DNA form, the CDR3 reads TGCGCCAGCAGCTTAGGTACAGGGGCTTACAATGAGCAGTACTTC. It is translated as CASSLGTGAYNEQYF.

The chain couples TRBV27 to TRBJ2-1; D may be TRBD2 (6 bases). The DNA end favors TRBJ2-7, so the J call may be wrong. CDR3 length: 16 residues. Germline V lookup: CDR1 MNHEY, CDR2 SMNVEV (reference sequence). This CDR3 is CASSRRLGGSYNEQYF. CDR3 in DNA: TGTGCCAGCAGCCGTAGACTAGGAGGGTCCTACAATGAGCAGTACTTC.

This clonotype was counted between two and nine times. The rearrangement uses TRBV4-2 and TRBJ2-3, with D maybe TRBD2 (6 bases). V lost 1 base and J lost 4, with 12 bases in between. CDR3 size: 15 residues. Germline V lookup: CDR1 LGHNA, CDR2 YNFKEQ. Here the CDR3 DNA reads TGTGCCAGCAGCCAAGGCGGACTATCCGCAGATACGCAGTATTTT. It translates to CASSQGGLSADTQYF.

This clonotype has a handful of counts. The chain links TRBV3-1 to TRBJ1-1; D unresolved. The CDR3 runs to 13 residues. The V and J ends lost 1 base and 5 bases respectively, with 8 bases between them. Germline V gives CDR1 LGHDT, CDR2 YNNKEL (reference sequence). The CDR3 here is CASSQVPPTEAFF. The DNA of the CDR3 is TGTGCCAGCAGCCAAGTACCTCCGACTGAAGCTTTCTTT. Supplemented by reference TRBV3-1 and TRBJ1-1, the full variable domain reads DTAVSQTPKYLVTQMGNDKSIKCEQNLGHDTMYWYKQDSKKFLKIMFSYNNKELIINETVPNRFSPKSPDKAHLNLHINSLELGDSAVYFCASSQVPPTEAFFGQGTRLTVV.

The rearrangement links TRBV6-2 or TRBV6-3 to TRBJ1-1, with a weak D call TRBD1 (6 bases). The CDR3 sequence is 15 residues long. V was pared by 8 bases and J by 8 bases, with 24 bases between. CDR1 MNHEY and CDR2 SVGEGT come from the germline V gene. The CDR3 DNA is TGTGCCAGCGCCGAACCCGTCGGGCAGGGGCCCGAAGCTTTCTTT. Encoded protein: CASAEPVGQGPEAFF.

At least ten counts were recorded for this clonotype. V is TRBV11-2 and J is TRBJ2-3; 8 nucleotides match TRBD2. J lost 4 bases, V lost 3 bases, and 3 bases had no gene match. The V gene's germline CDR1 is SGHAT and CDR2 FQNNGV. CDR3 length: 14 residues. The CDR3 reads CASSFRGGADTQYF. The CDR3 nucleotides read TGTGCCAGCAGCTTTCGGGGGGGCGCAGATACGCAGTATTTT.

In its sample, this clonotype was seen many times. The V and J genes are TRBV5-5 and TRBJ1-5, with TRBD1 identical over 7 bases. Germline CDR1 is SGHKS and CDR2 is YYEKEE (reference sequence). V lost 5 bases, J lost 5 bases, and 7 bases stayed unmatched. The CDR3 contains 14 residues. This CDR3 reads CASSYGTDYQPQHF. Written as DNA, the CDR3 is TGTGCCAGCAGTTACGGGACAGACTATCAGCCCCAGCATTTT.